The 23 T cell receptor beta chains in this list originate from one sample, sequenced in a study of blood T cell repertoires in COVID-19 (dated by TCRdb to 2020 to 2021). The library was built by means of the immunoSEQ multiplex PCR assay. The immuneACCESS repertoire file appears here via TCRdb, limited to in-frame rearrangements. These files lack a portion of the clones; in checked studies, under half of the deficit traces to unresolved V genes, and the cause of the others is not known. The sample table contains more than 120,000 clones; only one count was recorded for around 89% of them. The ten largest clones capture about 28% of the sample. Material: peripheral blood. The receptors stem from a human donor in a cohort sampled during active COVID-19.

This chain connects TRBV7-2 to TRBJ2-3; 9 bases align to TRBD2. After removal of 1 base from V and 3 bases from J, the junction contained 2 bases not matched to a gene. CDR1 is SGHTA, CDR2 FQGNSA, per germline. The CDR3 is made up of 15 amino acids. DNA for the CDR3: TGTGCCAGCAGCTTAGAGGCGGGGGGGACAGATACGCAGTATTTT. This codes for CASSLEAGGTDTQYF.

As to this clone: A much larger clone differs by one base, so this may be a read error. This chain joins TRBV7-2 and TRBJ2-5, with TRBD2 matching 7 bases. V was clipped by 3 bases and J by 3 bases; unmatched bases: 1. This CDR3 region has 13 residues. CDR1 is SGHTA, CDR2 FQGNSA, per germline. The CDR3 coding sequence is TGTGCCAGCAGCTTTCGGGGGGAAGAGACCCAGTACTTC. This encodes CASSFRGEETQYF.

J is TRBJ2-7 and V is TRBV4-3; possibly TRBD1 for D (5 bases). The CDR3 consists of 13 residues. The germline V gene encodes CDR1 LGHNA and CDR2 YSLEER. The germline V and J ends were trimmed by 2 bases and 3 bases, with 8 bases remaining between them. Here the CDR3 reads CASSQRQGYEQYF. The CDR3 nucleotides are TGCGCCAGCAGCCAACGCCAGGGCTACGAGCAGTACTTC.

This clone has a single count. The gene calls are TRBV7-9 and TRBJ1-5, with a tentative D call TRBD1 (6 bases). The germline V gene has CDR1 SEHNR and CDR2 FQNEAQ (reference sequence). CDR3 size: 14 residues. The V end lost 4 bases, the J end lost 6 bases, and 13 bases lay between the germline ends. CDR3 sequence (DNA): TGTGCCAGCAGCTCAGGATTACAGGGTCAGCCCCAGCATTTT. It codes for CASSSGLQGQPQHF.

The chain carries TRBV9 and TRBJ1-3; perhaps TRBD1 as D (6 bases). The CDR3 loop spans 16 amino acids. The ends were cut back, 4 bases at V and 1 base at J, with 15 bases in the middle. Germline V CDR1 and CDR2: SGDLS, YYNGEE. The CDR3 protein is CASSPFLTGSGNTIYF. CDR3 sequence (DNA): TGTGCCAGCAGCCCCTTCCTGACAGGTTCTGGAAACACCATATATTTT.

This rearrangement joins TRBV2 to TRBJ2-7; D not certain. The CDR3 sequence is 15 residues long. Between the trimmed V and J ends, which lost 4 bases and 2 bases, there was a span of 15 bases. CDR1 is SNHLY, CDR2 FYNNEI, per germline. CDR3 sequence: CASSVDLATTYEQYF. The CDR3 DNA reads as TGTGCCAGCAGTGTCGACTTGGCAACTACCTACGAGCAGTACTTC. Together with reference TRBV2 and TRBJ2-7, the CDR3 gives the full variable domain: EPEVTQTPSHQVTQMGQEVILRCVPISNHLYFYWYRQILGQKVEFLVSFYNNEISEKSEIFDDQFSVERPDGSNFTLKIRSTKLEDSAMYFCASSVDLATTYEQYFGPGTRLTVT.

V and J are TRBV7-9 and TRBJ2-6; TRBD1 matches 8 bases. Germline V gene lookup returns CDR1 SEHNR and CDR2 FQNEAQ (reference sequence). This CDR3 is built from 17 residues. V was pared by 1 base and J by 0 bases, with 2 bases of the junction left unmatched. In nucleotides, the CDR3 is TGTGCCAGCAGCTTAGGTACAGGGGGCTCTGGGGCCAACGTCCTGACTTTC. Protein: CASSLGTGGSGANVLTF.

The rearrangement joins TRBV19 to TRBJ2-7; no definite D call. This CDR3 contains 14 residues. V was pared by 0 bases and J by 3 bases, with 9 bases between. Germline CDR1 is LNHDA and CDR2 is SQIVND (reference sequence). CDR3 DNA: TGTGCCAGTAGTATAGATTGGCCCCACTACGAGCAGTACTTC. Protein sequence: CASSIDWPHYEQYF. The full variable domain, completed using reference TRBV19 and TRBJ2-7, is DGGITQSPKYLFRKEGQNVTLSCEQNLNHDAMYWYRQDPGQGLRLIYYSQIVNDFQKGDIAEGYSVSREKKESFPLTVTSAQKNPTAFYLCASSIDWPHYEQYFGPGTRLTVT.

DNA of the CDR3: TGTGCCAGCAGCTTCGGGGACAGGGACTATGGCTACACCTTC. Protein product: CASSFGDRDYGYTF. The chain has TRBV5-4 and TRBJ1-2; 9 nucleotides agree with TRBD1. CDR1 is SGHNT and CDR2 is YYREEE in the germline V gene (reference sequence). This CDR3 comprises 14 residues. V was pared by 2 bases and J by 3 bases, with 2 bases of the junction left unmatched.

The chain is built from TRBV30 and TRBJ2-5; maybe TRBD2 (5 bases). The CDR3 runs 13 residues. The V gene lost 0 bases and the J gene lost 4 bases, with 9 bases spanning the gap. Germline V gene sequence: CDR1 GTSNPN, CDR2 SVGIG (reference sequence). For the CDR3, the DNA is TGTGCCTGGAGTGTAGCGGTGGGAGAGACCCAGTACTTC. This codes for CAWSVAVGETQYF.

This clone was detected once. V usage is TRBV7-2 and J usage is TRBJ1-1, with D unclear. V dropped 4 bases and J dropped 5 bases, with 8 bases sitting between them. There are 12 residues in the CDR3. The germline V gene has CDR1 SGHTA and CDR2 FQGNSA. The CDR3 reads CASSSPVTEAFF. The CDR3 nucleotides read TGTGCCAGCAGCTCTCCAGTTACTGAAGCTTTCTTT. The full variable domain, with the rest looked up from reference TRBV7-2 and TRBJ1-1, is GAGVSQSPSNKVTEKGKDVELRCDPISGHTALYWYRQSLGQGLEFLIYFQGNSAPDKSGLPSDRFSAERTGGSVSTLTIQRTQQEDSAVYLCASSSPVTEAFFGQGTRLTVV.

The rearrangement joins TRBV27 to TRBJ2-1; 12 bases fit TRBD2. The CDR3 is 14 residues long. Germline V gene sequence: CDR1 MNHEY, CDR2 SMNVEV (reference sequence). V lost 0 bases, J lost 13 bases, and 4 bases stayed unmatched. The CDR3 nucleotides read TGTGCCAGCAGTTTATCCACTAGCGGGGGGTATCAGTTCTTC. It codes for CASSLSTSGGYQFF.

This clone was counted a few times. The chain joins TRBV27 to TRBJ1-6; 8 bases map to TRBD1. CDR3 size: 13 residues. Losses at the gene ends were 3 bases for V and 13 bases for J; bases not matched to a gene: 5. CDR1 and CDR2 from the germline V gene are MNHEY and SMNVEV (reference sequence). CDR3: CASSFRQGNPLHF. In nucleotides, the CDR3 is TGTGCCAGCAGTTTCAGACAGGGGAACCCCCTCCACTTT.

The chain has TRBV7-2 and TRBJ1-2, with 7 bases matching TRBD1. The junction had 13 bases not matched to a gene; V was cut back by 5 bases and J by 7 bases. This CDR3 spans 15 amino acids. Germline CDR1 reads SGHTA; CDR2 reads FQGNSA. In DNA, the CDR3 is TGTGCCAGCAGCGCCCAGGGACAGATTGGAGGTGGCTACACCTTC. Its protein product is CASSAQGQIGGGYTF.

V usage is TRBV19 and J usage is TRBJ1-2; 8 bases match TRBD1. Losses at the gene ends were 6 bases for V and 1 base for J; bases not matched to a gene: 13. The CDR3 is 17 residues long. Germline V gene sequence: CDR1 LNHDA, CDR2 SQIVND (reference sequence). In DNA, the CDR3 is TGTGCCAGTAGATCGGGACAGGCCAAGCGCCTTAACTATGGCTACACCTTC. Translating gives CASRSGQAKRLNYGYTF.

This chain joins TRBV7-9 and TRBJ2-3, with D possibly matching TRBD2 (7 bases). V shed 5 bases and J shed 1 base, with 13 bases lying between them. This CDR3 comprises 15 residues. Germline V gene data show CDR1 as SEHNR and CDR2 as FQNEAQ (reference sequence). CDR3 amino acids: CASSRGAAGTDTQYF. In nucleotides, the CDR3 is TGTGCCAGCAGCCGGGGGGCCGCGGGCACAGATACGCAGTATTTT.

The chain has TRBV7-6 and TRBJ1-1; weak D call: TRBD1 (6 bases). The V and J ends lost 5 bases and 8 bases respectively, with 18 bases between them. CDR3 length: 14 residues. Germline V gene lookup returns CDR1 SGHVS and CDR2 FNYEAQ. The CDR3 spells CASSLPLDGTEAFF. CDR3 sequence (DNA): TGTGCCAGCAGCCTCCCTCTGGATGGGACAGAAGCTTTCTTT.

This chain connects TRBV6-5 to TRBJ2-1, with a weak D call TRBD1 (5 bases). The CDR3 sequence is 14 residues long. Per germline, CDR1 MNHEY and CDR2 SVGAGI. V lost 5 bases to trimming and J lost 6 bases, with 14 bases between them. CDR3 sequence (DNA): TGTGCCAGCAGTATCTCAGGGCTCCGCAATGAGCAGTTCTTC. It yields the protein CASSISGLRNEQFF.

The CDR3, as DNA: TGTGCCAGCAGTTACAGGGGCCCCCCCACGAGCTCCTATAATTCACCCCTCCACTTT. It codes for CASSYRGPPTSSYNSPLHF. The chain employs TRBV2 and TRBJ1-6, with 7 bases aligning to TRBD1. The CDR3 has 19 residues. Per germline, CDR1 SNHLY and CDR2 FYNNEI. J gave up 0 bases and V 5 bases, and 13 bases lay outside the gene matches.

The rearrangement links TRBV30 to TRBJ2-5, with D possibly being TRBD2 (6 bases). Trimming left V 5 bases short and J 7 bases short, with 11 bases between. CDR3 size: 11 residues. Germline V gene lookup returns CDR1 GTSNPN and CDR2 SVGIG (reference sequence). This CDR3 reads CAWGGFGTQYF. The CDR3 DNA reads TGTGCCTGGGGAGGGTTCGGGACCCAGTACTTC.

V and J are TRBV27 and TRBJ2-7, with 8 bases identical to TRBD2. Trimming removed 7 bases from V and 1 base from J; junction bases left unmatched: 9. The CDR3 runs 15 residues. Germline V gives CDR1 MNHEY, CDR2 SMNVEV (reference sequence). CDR3 bases: TGTGCCAGCAATCCCGGGGGGGGTTTTTCCTACGAGCAGTACTTC. Encoded protein: CASNPGGGFSYEQYF.

The chain combines TRBV7-3 with TRBJ2-3, with 7 bases aligning to TRBD1. This CDR3 has 16 residues. J gave up 0 bases and V 5 bases, and 8 bases lay outside the gene matches. In germline, CDR1 is SGHTA, CDR2 FQGTGA. CDR3 sequence: CASSERQGDSTDTQYF. In nucleotides, the CDR3 is TGTGCCAGCAGCGAACGACAGGGTGACAGCACAGATACGCAGTATTTT.

V gene TRBV15 combines with J gene TRBJ1-3; D remains unclear. The CDR3 sequence is 14 residues long. Germline values: CDR1 LNHNV, CDR2 YYDKDF (reference sequence). V lost 4 bases, J lost 1 base, and 8 bases lay in between. CDR3 loop: CATSITTSGNTIYF. CDR3 sequence (DNA): TGTGCCACCAGCATTACGACATCTGGAAACACCATATATTTT.